This T cell receptor beta chain was recorded in a study of tumor-infiltrating lymphocytes in primary liver carcinoma. Priming with a constant-region primer yielded TCR beta cDNA from about 510 ng total RNA. Libraries for TCR beta were built through three nested multiplex PCR rounds, which together made up a slightly modified ARM-PCR procedure. Each of the first two PCR rounds ran nine to ten cycles with TRBV1-TRBV30 forward and C-beta reverse primers. TCRdb recomputed calls from the multiplex PCR reads with MiXCR, one row per CDR3 protein. This sample yields 310,000 or so distinct CDR3 sequences, of which around 60% are seen a single time; under 8.5% belongs to the top ten. The CDR3 runs to 17 residues. Germline V gene sequence: CDR1 MNHNS, CDR2 SASEGT. Study-level results: Lower overlap was observed for tumor-adjacent and tumor-blood pairs relative to tumor region pairs.

This clonotype has just a few counts. Its matching antigen is unknown. One junction end disagrees with the germline gene, perhaps due to a read error. Germline DNA was also extracted, and blood RNA was taken from unsorted whole blood. The chain combines TRBV6-1 with TRBJ2-6; D unclear. Sequencing was carried out using peripheral blood. This receptor was taken from a man aged 35-49 years with primary liver carcinoma and hepatitis B virus infection. For the CDR3, the DNA is TGTGTCAGCAGTGAAGGTCGACTTCTCTCTGGGGCCAACGTCCTGACTTTC. Translated, it gives CVSSEGRLLSGANVLTF.